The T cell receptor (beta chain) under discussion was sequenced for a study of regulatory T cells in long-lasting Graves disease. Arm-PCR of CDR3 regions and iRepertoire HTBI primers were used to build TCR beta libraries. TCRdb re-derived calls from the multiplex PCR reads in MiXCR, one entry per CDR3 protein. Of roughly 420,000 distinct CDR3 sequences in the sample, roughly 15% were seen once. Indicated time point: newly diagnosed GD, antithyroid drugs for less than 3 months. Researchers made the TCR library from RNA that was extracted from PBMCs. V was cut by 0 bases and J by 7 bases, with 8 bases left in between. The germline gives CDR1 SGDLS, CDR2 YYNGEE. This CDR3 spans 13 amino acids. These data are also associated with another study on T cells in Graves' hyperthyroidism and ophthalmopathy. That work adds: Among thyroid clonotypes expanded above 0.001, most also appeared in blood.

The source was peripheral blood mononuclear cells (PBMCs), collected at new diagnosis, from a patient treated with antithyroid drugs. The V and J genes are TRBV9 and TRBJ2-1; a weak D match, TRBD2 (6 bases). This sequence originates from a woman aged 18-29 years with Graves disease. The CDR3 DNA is TGTGCCAGCAGCGTAGCGGGGGAAAATGAGCAGTTCTTC. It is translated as CASSVAGENEQFF. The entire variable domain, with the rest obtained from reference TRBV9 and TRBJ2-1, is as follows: DSGVTQTPKHLITATGQRVTLRCSPRSGDLSVYWYQQSLDQGLQFLIQYYNGEERAKGNILERFSAQQFPDLHSELNLSSLELGDSALYFCASSVAGENEQFFGPGTRLTVL.